The T cell receptor beta chain under discussion was sequenced for a study of human T cells and chemical hapten exposure. MiXCR, run by TCRdb on the RACE reads, gives a single entry per CDR3 protein. The table has about 80,000 distinct CDR3 sequences, around 13% seen once. Time point reported: pre-sensitization, week 0. Treatment reported: therapeutic diphenylcyclopropenone sensitization with weekly scalp DPC. The CDR3 extends over 14 amino acids. The ends were cut back, 5 bases at V and 5 bases at J, with 16 bases in the middle. The receptor was derived from a woman aged 50 to 65 with alopecia areata. Some clones in this sample may be carry-over from other donors' samples. The V and J genes are TRBV23-1 and TRBJ2-7, with D possibly being TRBD2 (5 bases). TRBV23-1 is flagged as an ORF with uncertain function. The source material was whole blood, sampled in connection with sensitization to the hapten diphenylcyclopropenone (DPC). The CDR3 sequence is CASSKWRTHHEQYF. Written as DNA, the CDR3 is TGCGCCAGCAGTAAATGGAGGACCCACCACGAGCAGTACTTC.